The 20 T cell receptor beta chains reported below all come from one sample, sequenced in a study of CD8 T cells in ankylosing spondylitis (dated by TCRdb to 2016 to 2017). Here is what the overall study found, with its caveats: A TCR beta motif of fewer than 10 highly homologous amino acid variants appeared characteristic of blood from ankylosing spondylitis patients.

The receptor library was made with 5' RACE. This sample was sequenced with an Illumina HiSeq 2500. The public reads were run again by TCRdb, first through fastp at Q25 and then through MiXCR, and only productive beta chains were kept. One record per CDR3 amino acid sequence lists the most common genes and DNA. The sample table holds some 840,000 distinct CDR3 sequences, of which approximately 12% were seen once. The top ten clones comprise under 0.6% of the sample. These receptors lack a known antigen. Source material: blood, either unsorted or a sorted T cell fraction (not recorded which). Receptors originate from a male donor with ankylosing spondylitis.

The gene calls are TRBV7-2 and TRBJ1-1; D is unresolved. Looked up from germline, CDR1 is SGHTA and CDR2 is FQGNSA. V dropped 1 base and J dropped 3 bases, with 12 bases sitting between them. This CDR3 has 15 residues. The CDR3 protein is CASSLVTLRDTEAFF. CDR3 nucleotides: TGTGCCAGCAGCTTAGTGACATTACGGGACACTGAAGCTTTCTTT.

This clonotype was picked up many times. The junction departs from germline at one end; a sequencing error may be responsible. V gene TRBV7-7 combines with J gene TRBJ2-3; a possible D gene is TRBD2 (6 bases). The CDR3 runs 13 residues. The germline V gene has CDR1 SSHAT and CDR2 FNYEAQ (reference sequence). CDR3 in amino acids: CASSVGLTDTQYF. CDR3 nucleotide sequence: TGTGCTAGCAGCGTGGGACTCACAGATACGCAGTATTTT. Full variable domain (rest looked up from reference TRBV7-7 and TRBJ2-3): GAGVSQSPRYKVTKRGQDVTLRCDPISSHATLYWYQQALGQGPEFLTYFNYEAQPDKSGLPSDRFSAERPEGSISTLTIQRTEQRDSAMYRCASSVGLTDTQYFGPGTRLTVL.

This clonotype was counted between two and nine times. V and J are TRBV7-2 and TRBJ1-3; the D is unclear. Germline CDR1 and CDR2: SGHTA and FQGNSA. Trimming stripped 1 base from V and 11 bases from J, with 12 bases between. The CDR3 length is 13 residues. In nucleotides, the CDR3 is TGTGCCAGCAGCTTAGAAATGTTTTCCCCCATATATTTT. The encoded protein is CASSLEMFSPIYF.

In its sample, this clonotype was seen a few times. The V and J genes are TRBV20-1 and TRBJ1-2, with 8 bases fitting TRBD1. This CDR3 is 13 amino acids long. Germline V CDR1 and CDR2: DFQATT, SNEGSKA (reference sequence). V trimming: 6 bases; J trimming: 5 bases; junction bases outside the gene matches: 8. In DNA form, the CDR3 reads TGCAGTGCGTCGATCCGGACAGGGTATGGCTACACCTTC. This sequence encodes CSASIRTGYGYTF.

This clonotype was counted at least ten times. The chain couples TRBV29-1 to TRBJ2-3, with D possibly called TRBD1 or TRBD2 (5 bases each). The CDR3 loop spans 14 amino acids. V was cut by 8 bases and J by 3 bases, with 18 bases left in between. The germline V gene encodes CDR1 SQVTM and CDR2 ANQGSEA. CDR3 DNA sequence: TGCAGCATCGCGGGCGTAGCAGGGACAGATACGCAGTATTTT. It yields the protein CSIAGVAGTDTQYF.

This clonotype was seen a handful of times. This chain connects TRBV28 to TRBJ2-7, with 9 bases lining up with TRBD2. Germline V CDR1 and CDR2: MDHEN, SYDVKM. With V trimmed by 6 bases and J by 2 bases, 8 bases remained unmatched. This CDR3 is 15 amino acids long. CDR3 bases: TGTGCCAGCAGAACCATAGCGGGAGTAACCTACGAGCAGTACTTC. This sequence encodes CASRTIAGVTYEQYF.

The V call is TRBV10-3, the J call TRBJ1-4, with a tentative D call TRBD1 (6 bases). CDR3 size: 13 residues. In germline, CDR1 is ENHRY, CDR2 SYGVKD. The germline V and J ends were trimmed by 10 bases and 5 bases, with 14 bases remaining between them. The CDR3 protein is CATKTGGNEKLFF. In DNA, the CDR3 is TGTGCCACCAAGACAGGAGGAAATGAAAAACTGTTTTTT.

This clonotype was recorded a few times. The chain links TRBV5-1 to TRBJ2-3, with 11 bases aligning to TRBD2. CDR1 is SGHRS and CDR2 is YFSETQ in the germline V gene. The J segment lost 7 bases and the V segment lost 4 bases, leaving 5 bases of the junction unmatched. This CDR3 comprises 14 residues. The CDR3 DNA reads TGCGCCAGCAGCAAACTAGCGGGAGAATATACGCAGTATTTT. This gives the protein CASSKLAGEYTQYF.

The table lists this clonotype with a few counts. CDR3 sequence: CSQRDSMNTEAFF. The CDR3 nucleotides read TGCAGCCAACGGGACAGTATGAACACTGAAGCTTTCTTT. This chain uses TRBV20-1 with TRBJ1-1; TRBD1 matches 7 bases. Germline V lookup: CDR1 DFQATT, CDR2 SNEGSKA (reference sequence). The CDR3 contains 13 residues.

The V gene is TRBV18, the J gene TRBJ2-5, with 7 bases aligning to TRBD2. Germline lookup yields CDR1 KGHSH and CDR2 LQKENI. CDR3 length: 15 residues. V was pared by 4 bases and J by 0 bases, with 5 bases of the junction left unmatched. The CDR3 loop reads CASSLLAPHQETQYF. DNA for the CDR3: TGTGCCAGCTCACTACTAGCGCCACACCAAGAGACCCAGTACTTC.

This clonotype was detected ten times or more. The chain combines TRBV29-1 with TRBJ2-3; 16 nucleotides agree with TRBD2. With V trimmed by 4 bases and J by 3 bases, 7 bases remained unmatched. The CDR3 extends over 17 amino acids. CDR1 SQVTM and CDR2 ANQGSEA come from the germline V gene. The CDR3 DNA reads TGCAGCGTTGTTGGGACTAGCGGGGGGGAACAAACAGATACGCAGTATTTT. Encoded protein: CSVVGTSGGEQTDTQYF.

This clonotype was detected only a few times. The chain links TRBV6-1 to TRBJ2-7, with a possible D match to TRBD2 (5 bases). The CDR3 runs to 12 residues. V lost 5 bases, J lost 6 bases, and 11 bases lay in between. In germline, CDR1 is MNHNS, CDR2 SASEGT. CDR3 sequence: CASSKLLGEQYF. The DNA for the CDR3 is TGTGCCAGCAGTAAATTACTAGGCGAGCAGTACTTC.

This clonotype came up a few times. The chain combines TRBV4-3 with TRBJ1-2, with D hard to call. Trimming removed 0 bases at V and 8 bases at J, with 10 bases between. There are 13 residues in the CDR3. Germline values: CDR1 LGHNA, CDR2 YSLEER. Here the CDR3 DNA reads TGCGCCAGCAGCCAAGAAAAAGGGTGGGGCTACACCTTC. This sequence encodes CASSQEKGWGYTF.

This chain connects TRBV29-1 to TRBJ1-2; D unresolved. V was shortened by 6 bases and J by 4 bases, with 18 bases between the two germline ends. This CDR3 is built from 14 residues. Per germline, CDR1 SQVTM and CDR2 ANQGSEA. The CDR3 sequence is CSVAQGPTAYGYTF. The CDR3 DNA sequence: TGCAGCGTGGCTCAAGGCCCTACGGCCTATGGCTACACCTTC.

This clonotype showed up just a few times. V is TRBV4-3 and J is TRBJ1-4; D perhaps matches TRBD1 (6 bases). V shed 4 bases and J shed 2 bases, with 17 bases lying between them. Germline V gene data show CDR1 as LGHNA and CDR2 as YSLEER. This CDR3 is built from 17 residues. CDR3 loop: CASSPNVGGPTNEKLFF. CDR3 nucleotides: TGCGCCAGCAGCCCCAATGTCGGGGGGCCGACTAATGAAAAACTGTTTTTT.

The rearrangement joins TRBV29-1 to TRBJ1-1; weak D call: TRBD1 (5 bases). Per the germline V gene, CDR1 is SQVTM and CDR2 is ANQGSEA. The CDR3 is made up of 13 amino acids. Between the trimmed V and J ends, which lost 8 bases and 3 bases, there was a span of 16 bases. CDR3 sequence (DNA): TGCAGCACTCAAGGGGAGGCTTACACTGAAGCTTTCTTT. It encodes CSTQGEAYTEAFF.

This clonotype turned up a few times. Here the CDR3 DNA reads TGCGCCAGCAGCTTGGATACAGTGGGCGGGGAGCTGTTTTTT. It codes for CASSLDTVGGELFF. This chain links TRBV5-1 with TRBJ2-2; no definite D call. Germline V gene lookup returns CDR1 SGHRS and CDR2 YFSETQ. V gave up 0 bases and J gave up 7 bases, with 10 bases separating them. This CDR3 comprises 14 residues.

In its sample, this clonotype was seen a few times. The CDR3 DNA is TGTGCCAGCACCCTAGCGGGGAACTCCTACGAGCAGTACTTC. It is translated as CASTLAGNSYEQYF. The chain is built from TRBV6-2 or TRBV6-3 and TRBJ2-7; 9 bases fit TRBD2. V dropped 7 bases and J dropped 0; count of bases not matched to a gene: 4. CDR1 MNHEY and CDR2 SVGEGT come from the germline V gene. This CDR3 comprises 14 residues.

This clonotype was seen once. In DNA, the CDR3 is TGTGCCAGCGAGGCGGTTCCTAAAAACATTCAGTACTTC. Its protein is CASEAVPKNIQYF. This rearrangement joins TRBV6-2 or TRBV6-3 to TRBJ2-4; D is ambiguous. Germline V gene data show CDR1 as MNHEY and CDR2 as SVGEGT. The CDR3 contains 13 residues. V shed 8 bases and J shed 4 bases, with 12 bases lying between them.

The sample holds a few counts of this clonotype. The CDR3 spells CASSPPADMNTEAFF. In DNA, the CDR3 is TGTGCCAGCTCACCACCGGCAGATATGAACACTGAAGCTTTCTTT. The chain employs TRBV18 and TRBJ1-1; D is uncertain. CDR1 and CDR2 from the germline V gene are KGHSH and LQKENI. The V end was cut by 0 bases, the J end by 0 bases, with 8 bases between. This CDR3 is built from 15 residues.